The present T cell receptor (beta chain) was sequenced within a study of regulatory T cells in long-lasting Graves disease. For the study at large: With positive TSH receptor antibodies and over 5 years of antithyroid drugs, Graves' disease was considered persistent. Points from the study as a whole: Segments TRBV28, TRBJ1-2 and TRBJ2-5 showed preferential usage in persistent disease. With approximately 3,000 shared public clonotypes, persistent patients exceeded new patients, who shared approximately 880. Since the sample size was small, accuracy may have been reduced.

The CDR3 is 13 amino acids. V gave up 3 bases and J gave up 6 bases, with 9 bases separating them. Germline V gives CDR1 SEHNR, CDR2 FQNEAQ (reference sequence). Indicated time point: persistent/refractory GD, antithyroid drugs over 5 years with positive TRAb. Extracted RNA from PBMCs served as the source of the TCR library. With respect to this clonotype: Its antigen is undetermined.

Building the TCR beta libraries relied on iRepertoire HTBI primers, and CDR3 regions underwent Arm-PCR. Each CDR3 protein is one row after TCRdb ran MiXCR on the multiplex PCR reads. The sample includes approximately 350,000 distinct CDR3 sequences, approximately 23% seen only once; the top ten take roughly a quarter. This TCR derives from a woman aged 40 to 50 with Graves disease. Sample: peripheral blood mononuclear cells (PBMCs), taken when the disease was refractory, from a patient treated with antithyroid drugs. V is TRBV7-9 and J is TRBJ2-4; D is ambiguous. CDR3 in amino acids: CASSLAHGNIQYF. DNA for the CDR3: TGTGCCAGCAGCTTGGCCCATGGAAACATTCAGTACTTC.